This T cell receptor beta chain was recorded in a study of blood T cell repertoires in COVID-19 (dated by TCRdb to 2018 to 2021). Concerning the study at large: Samples covering the acute and convalescent phases of COVID-19 were provided by collaborators in the United States, Italy and Spain. The material from the prospective study consisted of cDNA or gDNA derived from T cells, B-cell-depleted T cells, or PBMCs. Samples came from the ongoing ImmuneRACE study (first 160 participants) plus 1,254 subjects from 6 global collaborators. The sample metadata nearly always contained a de-identified subject ID, COVID-19 status, age in years and sex. The repertoires were made available in a free public database intended to serve as a resource for research on the immune response to SARS-CoV-2. HLA class I and class II types, where available, came from metadata supplied by the sample provider rather than from assay-based typing. Deeply sampled blood TCRbeta repertoires from subjects exposed to, actively infected with, or recovered from COVID-19 were included in the dataset. What the authors observed across the whole study: The quantity of clinical and demographic metadata differed by source and by participant and was supplied without curation.

TCRbeta CDR3 regions were amplified from genomic DNA by means of the immunoSEQ Assay, a bias-controlled multiplex PCR. In the paper's pipeline: The number of nucleated cells in each sample was estimated by amplification of reference gene primers within the assay. To quantify the absolute abundance of each unique TCRbeta CDR3 rearrangement, sequence reads were collapsed and filtered. For each sample, productive Simpson clonality was calculated as the square root of Simpson's diversity index over productive rearrangements. TCRdb provides this immuneACCESS table in a form limited to in-frame rearrangements. Some clones are lacking; in checked studies, under half of them reflect an unresolved V gene, and why the rest are absent is not known. Clonal size and the V and J genes are those of that table, whereas D and trimming came from the DNA. In all, the sample holds 100,000 or so clones, and 80% to 90% of those were seen once. Jointly, the top ten make up approximately 2.5% of the sample.

Participants in the prospective study were aged 18 to 89 years, lived in some 24 United States geographic areas, and enrolled through a virtual design. To assign participants to cohorts, the prospective study relied on clinical history that participants themselves reported in a screening survey and a study questionnaire. For ImmuneRACE Cohort 3, a participant was defined as recovered based on two consecutive negative NP/OP PCR tests, clearance by a healthcare professional, or resolution of symptoms. In the prospective study, mobile phlebotomists collected whole blood, serum and a nasopharyngeal or oropharyngeal swab from each participant. Participants in the prospective study had the option to provide additional blood draws and questionnaires over an approximately 2-month period. Blood samples from the prospective study were shipped frozen or at room temperature prior to DNA extraction. The sample holds a few counts of this clone. No cognate antigen has been identified for it. Per-base qualities were not stored, and no clone one base away is much larger.

Including the terminal cysteine and phenylalanine, the CDR3 comprises 14 residues. Just the 42-base CDR3 DNA is kept, in frame starting at base 1. The germline V gene encodes CDR1 LNHDA and CDR2 SQIVND (reference sequence). The trim is 5 bases for V and 4 bases for J, with a gap of 9 bases between the germline ends. Recombination connected TRBV19 to TRBJ1-6, with a weak D call of TRBD1 (6 bases match). The TCR sequence derives from a woman aged 50 to 60 who had recovered from COVID-19. The sequenced material came from PBMCs or T cells enriched from blood (not recorded which). In nucleotides, the sequence is TGTGCCAGTAGTCCCCAGGGGTATAATTCACCCCTCCACTTT. This translates into CASSPQGYNSPLHF.